A selection of T cell receptor beta chains follows, all from one sample in a study of cytomegalovirus exposure and HLA in healthy donors. TCRdb's table, derived via immunoSEQ multiplex PCR, lists solely in-frame clones and lacks some. The repertoire holds about 160,000 clones, with roughly 85% as singletons. Sequencing was performed on PBMCs. The receptors were gathered from a boy aged 2 to 9 in good health and CMV-seronegative. The CDR3 runs from the conserved cysteine through the conserved F or W. Clone sizes are given selectively: once, few, many, or a class where the clone is expanded.

CDR3: CASSSGQGKRGNTIYF
V: TRBV28
J: TRBJ1-3
size: once

CDR3: CASSLRDNSYEQYF
V: TRBV5-4
J: TRBJ2-7
size: -

CDR3: CASSFAGGNSPLHF
V: TRBV5-4
J: TRBJ1-6
size: -

CDR3: CASSPDQETQYF
V: TRBV5-4
J: TRBJ2-5
size: -

CDR3: CASSSRASGKYEQYF
V: TRBV6-1
J: TRBJ2-7
size: -

CDR3: CASSTGTQFYEQYF
V: TRBV9
J: TRBJ2-7
size: -

CDR3: CASSEVAADSYEQYF
V: TRBV6-1
J: TRBJ2-7
size: few

CDR3: CASSPGTYNSPLHF
V: TRBV18
J: TRBJ1-6
size: -

CDR3: CASSGAASTDTQYF
V: TRBV9
J: TRBJ2-3
size: once

CDR3: CASSDRGLGEKLFF
V: TRBV27
J: TRBJ1-4
size: -

CDR3: CSVSPDRGRETQYF
V: TRBV29-1
J: TRBJ2-5
size: -

CDR3: CSVEGGDRSIQYF
V: TRBV29-1
J: TRBJ2-4
size: once

CDR3: CASNTIYQGGRKNEQFF
V: TRBV27
J: TRBJ2-1
size: -

CDR3: CASSGPGIYRGEQYF
V: TRBV2
J: TRBJ2-5
size: -

CDR3: CASSSAGNTEAFF
V: TRBV7-8
J: TRBJ1-1
size: -

CDR3: CASSPRGENTEAFF
V: TRBV4-1
J: TRBJ1-1
size: -

CDR3: CASSLGDRVYYGYTF
V: TRBV11-2
J: TRBJ1-2
size: -

CDR3: CASNEGGWGRSYEQFF
V: TRBV7-6
J: TRBJ2-1
size: few

CDR3: CSGTQGLGYNEQFF
V: TRBV29-1
J: TRBJ2-1
size: few

CDR3: CASIGDNNYGYTF
V: TRBV19
J: TRBJ1-2
size: -

CDR3: CASSIRTGSNTGELFF
V: TRBV19
J: TRBJ2-2
size: -

CDR3: CASTLSWTGLGEKLFF
V: TRBV28
J: TRBJ1-4
size: -

CDR3: CASGTGDFNNEQFF
V: TRBV6-1
J: TRBJ2-1
size: few

CDR3: CASSGAGGTDTQYF
V: TRBV7-3
J: TRBJ2-3
size: -

CDR3: CASGGTGTGGLTEAFF
V: TRBV12-5
J: TRBJ1-1
size: -

CDR3: CASSPSVGYTF
V: TRBV28
J: TRBJ1-2
size: -

CDR3: CASSHTGATQPQHF
V: TRBV6-5
J: TRBJ1-5
size: -

CDR3: CASSPRHRPDTQYF
V: TRBV13
J: TRBJ2-3
size: -

CDR3: CATHPDPLAVLNNEQFF
V: TRBV28
J: TRBJ2-1
size: -

CDR3: CASSPPEGIPLEQYF
V: TRBV27
J: TRBJ2-7
size: -

CDR3: CASSIVPVIIPAGANVLTF
V: TRBV19
J: TRBJ2-6
size: -

CDR3: CASSVPGQDSAYPRSGANVLTF
V: TRBV5-1
J: TRBJ2-6
size: -